Below are 4 T cell receptor beta chains sequenced from a single sample in a study of CD8 T cells in Susac syndrome. The RNA input was roughly 0.5 to 1 ug, and it was reverse transcribed with random hexamers. MiXCR, run by TCRdb on the immunoSEQ multiplex PCR reads, gives a single entry per CDR3 protein. The sample includes approximately 170,000 distinct CDR3 sequences, 92% of them seen just once. The sample was CD4+ T cells from PBMCs. Every receptor here comes from a human donor in good health.

V gene TRBV6-2 or TRBV6-3 combines with J gene TRBJ2-2; a weak D match, TRBD2 (6 bases). Germline CDR1 MNHEY, CDR2 SVGEGT. V shed 6 bases and J shed 3 bases, with 20 bases lying between them. CDR3 length: 17 amino acids. CDR3 in DNA: TGTGCCAGCAGCTATCCGGGACTCCGAAGAGACACCGGGGAGCTGTTTTTT. This translates into CASSYPGLRRDTGELFF.

This chain joins TRBV29-1 and TRBJ2-5, with D possibly matching TRBD2 (5 bases). Germline V CDR1 and CDR2: SQVTM, ANQGSEA. Trimming pared 7 bases from V and 5 bases from J, leaving 23 bases between. The CDR3 consists of 15 residues. The CDR3 protein is CSALPRRNLPETQYF. The CDR3 DNA is TGCAGCGCCCTGCCGCGGAGGAACCTCCCTGAGACCCAGTACTTC.

The rearrangement joins TRBV20-1 to TRBJ2-6; D uncertain. There are 16 residues in the CDR3. The germline CDR1 and CDR2 sequences are DFQATT and SNEGSKA (reference sequence). V was clipped by 0 bases and J by 0 bases, with 9 bases between them. CDR3 in amino acids: CSARDRVDSGANVLTF. CDR3 bases: TGCAGTGCTAGAGATCGGGTAGACTCTGGGGCCAACGTCCTGACTTTC.

The rearrangement links TRBV28 to TRBJ2-1; D gene ambiguous. The CDR3 extends over 10 amino acids. V gave up 3 bases and J gave up 10 bases, with 4 bases separating them. The germline V gene encodes CDR1 MDHEN and CDR2 SYDVKM. The CDR3 DNA reads TGTGCCAGCAGTTTGACCGAGCAGTTCTTC. Its protein is CASSLTEQFF.